The 23 T cell receptor beta chains below were found in one sample sequenced in a study of CD8+CD57+ T cells in acquired aplastic anemia. An expansion of CD8+CD57+ cells by flow cytometry had been shown in patients chosen for sequencing. TCR beta VDJ and CDR3 profiles were obtained from a genomic DNA template. TCRdb ran MiXCR on the reads and lists one entry per CDR3 protein. The table shows 160,000 or so distinct CDR3 sequences, with roughly 48% occurring only once. Sequenced sample: sorted CD4+, CD8+, or CD8+CD57+ T cells (not recorded which) from PBMCs. The source is a human donor with aplastic anemia.

Concerning this clonotype itself: This CDR3 is missing its conserved last phenylalanine or tryptophan, likely due to a read error. CDR3 DNA: TGTGCCAGCGGGGTCCTAGCACCGTCCCATTGGGAGCAGTACCTC. This sequence encodes CASGVLAPSHWEQYL. The chain is built from TRBV2 and TRBJ2-7; TRBD2 is a possible D gene (5 bases). CDR1 SNHLY and CDR2 FYNNEI come from the germline V gene. Trimming cost V 8 bases and J 7 bases, with 24 bases left between them. CDR3 size: 15 residues.

In this sample, this clonotype turned up many times. The chain has TRBV7-7 and TRBJ2-2; D uncertain. CDR1 and CDR2 from the germline V gene are SSHAT and FNYEAQ (reference sequence). With 4 bases removed from V and 7 bases from J, the gap between germline ends came to 7 bases. This CDR3 has 12 amino acids. The CDR3 here is CASSSSIGELFF. The CDR3 bases are TGTGCCAGCAGCTCCTCAATCGGGGAGCTGTTTTTT. Supplemented by reference TRBV7-7 and TRBJ2-2, the full variable domain reads GAGVSQSPRYKVTKRGQDVTLRCDPISSHATLYWYQQALGQGPEFLTYFNYEAQPDKSGLPSDRFSAERPEGSISTLTIQRTEQRDSAMYRCASSSSIGELFFGEGSRLTVL.

The J gene is TRBJ1-1, the V gene TRBV20-1, with unresolved D. CDR3 length equals 14 residues. Germline values: CDR1 DFQATT, CDR2 SNEGSKA (reference sequence). The V end lost 2 bases, the J end lost 6 bases, and 16 bases lay between the germline ends. The CDR3 loop is CSARPGSRRPEAFF. CDR3 in DNA: TGCAGTGCTAGACCGGGATCCCGTCGGCCTGAAGCTTTCTTT.

The chain has TRBV7-8 and TRBJ1-2; no clear D gene. The germline V gene has CDR1 SGHVS and CDR2 FQNEAQ. This CDR3 has 12 residues. Trimming removed 2 bases from V and 7 bases from J, with 8 bases in between. CDR3 protein: CASSLSGFGYTF. DNA of the CDR3: TGTGCCAGCAGCTTATCGGGTTTTGGCTACACCTTC.

This clonotype was picked up many times. The chain couples TRBV19 to TRBJ2-7; 7 bases are a match to TRBD2. This CDR3 spans 15 amino acids. V gave up 4 bases and J gave up 1 base; unmatched junction bases: 7. Germline V CDR1 and CDR2: LNHDA, SQIVND (reference sequence). This CDR3 is CASSREGLLSYEQYF. In DNA, the CDR3 is TGTGCCAGTAGTAGGGAGGGGCTTTTATCCTACGAGCAGTACTTC.

This clonotype has at least ten counts. This chain uses TRBV12-3 or TRBV12-4 with TRBJ2-2; 9 nucleotides line up with TRBD1. This CDR3 region has 16 residues. The V gene end was trimmed by 6 bases and the J gene end by 3 bases; junction bases not matched to a gene: 8. The CDR3 region has the DNA TGTGCCAGCAGGGGACAGGGAGGGTTCGACACCGGGGAGCTGTTTTTT. Translating it yields CASRGQGGFDTGELFF.

This clonotype appeared many times. The V and J genes are TRBV5-1 and TRBJ1-4; D not resolved. This CDR3 spans 14 amino acids. Between the trimmed V and J ends, which lost 3 bases and 8 bases, there was a span of 14 bases. Germline values: CDR1 SGHRS, CDR2 YFSETQ. CDR3 nucleotides: TGCGCCAGCAGCTCCCCCGCGGATGGGGAAAAACTGTTTTTT. This codes for CASSSPADGEKLFF.

This clonotype was recorded many times. The genes are TRBV5-1 and TRBJ1-5; maybe TRBD1 (5 bases). V dropped 5 bases and J dropped 2 bases, with 8 bases sitting between them. The CDR3 consists of 13 residues. Germline V gene lookup returns CDR1 SGHRS and CDR2 YFSETQ. The CDR3 region is CASRQDGNQPQHF. DNA of the CDR3: TGCGCCAGCAGACAGGACGGCAATCAGCCCCAGCATTTT.

A word on this clonotype: The junction and the germline gene differ at one end; a read error may be behind it. The chain employs TRBV5-1 and TRBJ2-2; 13 nucleotides line up with TRBD2. Germline V gene data show CDR1 as SGHRS and CDR2 as YFSETQ. This CDR3 has 16 amino acids. CDR3 region: CASGLRLAGGAGELFF. In nucleotides, the CDR3 is TGCGCCAGCGGCTTGCGACTAGCGGGAGGCGCCGGGGAGCTGTTTTTT. The full variable domain, rest sourced from reference TRBV5-1 and TRBJ2-2, is KAGVTQTPRYLIKTRGQQVTLSCSPISGHRSVSWYQQTPGQGLQFLFEYFSETQRNKGNFPGRFSGRQFSNSRSEMNVSTLELGDSALYLCASGLRLAGGAGELFFGEGSRLTVL.

This clonotype has just a few counts. The chain uses TRBV30 and TRBJ2-1, with 10 bases aligning to TRBD2. Unmatched junction bases numbered 10, after V lost 8 bases and J lost 6 bases. The CDR3 spans 14 residues. CDR1 is GTSNPN and CDR2 is SVGIG in the germline V gene (reference sequence). The CDR3: CAGRRASGSNEQFF. The DNA for the CDR3 is TGTGCCGGACGCCGAGCTAGCGGGAGCAATGAGCAGTTCTTC.

In this sample, this clonotype turned up many times. CDR3 DNA: TGTGCCACCAGCAGAAATGAAGGACTCAGCAATCAGCCCCAGCATTTT. Encoded protein: CATSRNEGLSNQPQHF. The chain carries TRBV15 and TRBJ1-5; D call uncertain. V dropped 2 bases and J dropped 1 base, with 12 bases sitting between them. The length of the CDR3 is 16 residues. The V gene's germline CDR1 is LNHNV and CDR2 YYDKDF (reference sequence). Using reference TRBV15 and TRBJ1-5 for the parts outside the CDR3, the full variable domain is DAMVIQNPRYQVTQFGKPVTLSCSQTLNHNVMYWYQQKSSQAPKLLFHYYDKDFNNEADTPDNFQSRRPNTSFCFLDIRSPGLGDTAMYLCATSRNEGLSNQPQHFGDGTRLSIL.

The gene calls are TRBV7-3 and TRBJ2-7, with TRBD1 identical over 8 bases. After removal of 3 bases from V and 6 bases from J, the junction contained 4 bases not matched to a gene. The CDR3 covers 13 residues. Germline CDR1 SGHTA, CDR2 FQGTGA. The CDR3 sequence: CASSFDRGSEQYF. CDR3 sequence (DNA): TGTGCCAGCAGCTTTGACAGGGGTAGCGAGCAGTACTTC.

About this clonotype: One base away lies a much larger clone, so this may be a sequencing read error. The chain links TRBV10-2 to TRBJ1-2; D gene ambiguous. From germline, CDR1 is WSHSY and CDR2 SAAADI. V dropped 2 bases and J dropped 0 bases, with 10 bases sitting between them. The CDR3 covers 15 residues. For the CDR3, the DNA is TGCGCCAGCAGTGAGCCCTCCACTACTAACTATGGCTACACCTTC. It encodes CASSEPSTTNYGYTF.

This clonotype was seen at least ten times. This chain connects TRBV28 to TRBJ1-1, with D possibly TRBD1 on 5 matching bases. V was shortened by 2 bases and J by 3 bases, with 13 bases between the two germline ends. Germline V gene sequence: CDR1 MDHEN, CDR2 SYDVKM. The CDR3 length is 15 residues. CDR3 nucleotides: TGTGCCAGCAGTTTACGTCAGGGTTCGCACACTGAAGCTTTCTTT. It specifies CASSLRQGSHTEAFF.

The chain couples TRBV20-1 to TRBJ1-1; 7 bases align to TRBD1. The CDR3 length is 16 residues. From germline, CDR1 is DFQATT and CDR2 SNEGSKA (reference sequence). The V segment lost 6 bases and the J segment 6 bases; nucleotides outside the gene matches: 19. The CDR3 here is CSASSETTGRYAEAFF. The CDR3 DNA is TGCAGTGCCAGCAGCGAGACGACAGGGAGGTATGCTGAAGCTTTCTTT.

This clonotype was observed a few times. This CDR3 reads CSVERRESPTDTQYF. In DNA, the CDR3 is TGCAGCGTTGAAAGGCGGGAGAGTCCCACAGATACGCAGTATTTT. The chain uses TRBV29-1 and TRBJ2-3, with TRBD2 matching 7 bases. Germline assignment: CDR1 SQVTM and CDR2 ANQGSEA. The CDR3 extends over 15 amino acids. V trimming: 2 bases; J trimming: 2 bases; junction bases outside the gene matches: 7.

This clonotype occurred many times. This CDR3 is CASSLWDQPQHF. CDR3 DNA: TGTGCCAGCAGCTTGTGGGATCAGCCCCAGCATTTT. The rearrangement joins TRBV5-8 to TRBJ1-5; D remains unclear. There are 12 residues in the CDR3. Per the germline V gene, CDR1 is SGHTS and CDR2 is YDEGEE. Trimming shortened V by 1 base and J by 5 bases, and 4 bases separated the two germline ends.

This clonotype has a count of ten or more. The V gene is TRBV14, the J gene TRBJ1-1; D gene ambiguous. V gave up 5 bases and J gave up 1 base, with 5 bases separating them. Germline values: CDR1 SGHDN, CDR2 FVKESK. This CDR3 comprises 12 residues. CDR3 DNA: TGTGCCAGCAGCAGGACGAACACTGAAGCTTTCTTT. Its translation is CASSRTNTEAFF.

This clonotype appeared a single time. The CDR3 DNA is TGTGCCAGCAGCTTAGAGACTAGCGGGAGGAAGCAGTACTTC. It yields the protein CASSLETSGRKQYF. The gene calls are TRBV7-9 and TRBJ2-7; 13 nucleotides line up with TRBD2. The length of the CDR3 is 14 residues. Germline trimming cut 1 base from V and 8 bases from J; bases unmatched to any gene: 2. The germline gives CDR1 SEHNR, CDR2 FQNEAQ (reference sequence).

This chain uses TRBV2 with TRBJ2-7, with 12 bases aligning to TRBD1. V was pared by 4 bases and J by 0 bases, with 10 bases of the junction left unmatched. This CDR3 is 18 amino acids long. Germline V CDR1 and CDR2: SNHLY, FYNNEI. The CDR3: CASSALGTGGDFSYEQYF. The CDR3 DNA follows: TGTGCCAGCAGTGCACTCGGGACAGGGGGCGATTTCTCCTACGAGCAGTACTTC.

This clonotype was recorded at least ten times. The chain is built from TRBV9 and TRBJ2-1; 9 bases align to TRBD2. Per germline, CDR1 SGDLS and CDR2 YYNGEE. CDR3 length: 16 amino acids. V was pared by 2 bases and J by 6 bases, with 9 bases of the junction left unmatched. In DNA, the CDR3 is TGTGCCAGCAGCGTCAATGGGATAGCGGGAGCCAATGAGCAGTTCTTC. Amino acids: CASSVNGIAGANEQFF.

This clonotype was detected many times. J is TRBJ2-7 and V is TRBV19; perhaps TRBD1 as D (6 bases). Germline values: CDR1 LNHDA, CDR2 SQIVND (reference sequence). V gave up 4 bases and J gave up 3 bases, with 10 bases separating them. This CDR3 is built from 13 residues. In DNA form, the CDR3 reads TGTGCCAGTAGTAGGGACAATAACTACGAGCAGTACTTC. It translates to CASSRDNNYEQYF.

The chain is built from TRBV19 and TRBJ1-5, with D possibly TRBD1 on 5 matching bases. The V end was cut by 6 bases, the J end by 3 bases, with 18 bases between. Germline V gene data show CDR1 as LNHDA and CDR2 as SQIVND (reference sequence). This CDR3 is 16 amino acids long. For the CDR3, the DNA is TGTGCCAGTAGCCCCGAAAGGGGCAGGGCCAATCAGCCCCAGCATTTT. Translating it yields CASSPERGRANQPQHF.